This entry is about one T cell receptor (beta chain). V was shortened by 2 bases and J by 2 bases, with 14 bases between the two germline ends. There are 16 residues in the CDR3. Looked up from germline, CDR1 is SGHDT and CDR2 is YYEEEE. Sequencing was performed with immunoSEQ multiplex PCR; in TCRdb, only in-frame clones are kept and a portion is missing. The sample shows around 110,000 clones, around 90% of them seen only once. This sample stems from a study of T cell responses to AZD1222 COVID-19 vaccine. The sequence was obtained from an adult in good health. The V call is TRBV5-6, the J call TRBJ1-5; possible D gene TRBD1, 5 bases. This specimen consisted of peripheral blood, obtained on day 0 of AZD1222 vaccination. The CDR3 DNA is TGTGCCAGCAGCTTTAGGGGTCAGAGGGGCAATCAGCCCCAGCATTTT. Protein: CASSFRGQRGNQPQHF.